The rows below give T cell receptor beta chains drawn from one sample of a study of human T cells and chemical hapten exposure. TCRdb re-called the RACE reads through MiXCR, storing one row per CDR3 protein. Seen here are 100,000 to 120,000 distinct CDR3 sequences, less than 40% observed once, and the top ten hold around 2.7%. The sequencing used whole blood, collected in connection with sensitization to the hapten diphenylcyclopropenone (DPC). The receptors derive from a man between 40 and 49 years old with alopecia areata. Some clones in this sample may be carry-over from other donors' samples. The CDR3 runs from the conserved cysteine through the conserved F or W. D genes are given only for firm matches. Clone size is given for some rows only: seen once, a few or many times, or a class if the clone is expanded.

d_gene: TRBD2; abundance: few; j_gene: TRBJ2-5; v_gene: TRBV18; CDR3aa: CASSPLSGSLHETQYF; CDR3nt: TGTGCCAGCTCACCATTAAGCGGGAGTCTTCACGAGACCCAGTACTTC
d_gene: TRBD2; abundance: few; j_gene: TRBJ2-3; v_gene: TRBV20-1; CDR3aa: CSARSTSGRGADTQYF; CDR3nt: TGCAGTGCTAGGTCGACTAGCGGGAGGGGAGCAGATACGCAGTATTTT
d_gene: TRBD1; abundance: few; j_gene: TRBJ2-7; v_gene: TRBV7-7; CDR3aa: CASSMGQGSAYEQYF; CDR3nt: TGTGCTAGCAGCATGGGACAGGGATCAGCTTACGAGCAGTACTTC
d_gene: -; abundance: -; j_gene: TRBJ2-1; v_gene: TRBV6-2/TRBV6-3; CDR3aa: CASSYPSGYSYNEQFF; CDR3nt: TGTGCCAGCAGTTACCCGAGCGGTTACTCCTACAATGAGCAGTTCTTC
d_gene: -; abundance: -; j_gene: TRBJ2-1; v_gene: TRBV20-1; CDR3aa: CSARSDSSYNEQFF; CDR3nt: TGCAGTGCTAGATCGGACAGCTCCTACAATGAGCAGTTCTTC
d_gene: TRBD2; abundance: few; j_gene: TRBJ2-6; v_gene: TRBV7-2; CDR3aa: CASSLRIPRLADTSGANVLTF; CDR3nt: TGTGCCAGCAGCTTGCGTATACCGAGACTAGCGGATACCTCTGGGGCCAACGTCCTGACTTTC
d_gene: -; abundance: -; j_gene: TRBJ1-5; v_gene: TRBV6-6; CDR3aa: CASSFSNLNQQPQHF; CDR3nt: TGTGCCAGCAGTTTCTCGAACCTAAATCAGCAGCCCCAGCATTTT
d_gene: -; abundance: -; j_gene: TRBJ2-2; v_gene: TRBV29-1; CDR3aa: CSVGPANTGELFF; CDR3nt: TGCAGCGTTGGCCCCGCGAACACCGGGGAGCTGTTTTTT
d_gene: TRBD1; abundance: few; j_gene: TRBJ2-7; v_gene: TRBV7-2; CDR3aa: CASSAATDRGSEQYF; CDR3nt: TGTGCCAGCAGCGCAGCTACGGACAGGGGGAGTGAGCAGTACTTC
d_gene: -; abundance: -; j_gene: TRBJ2-3; v_gene: TRBV20-1; CDR3aa: CSARDPRAGDTQYF; CDR3nt: TGCAGTGCTAGAGATCCGAGGGCGGGAGATACGCAGTATTTT
d_gene: -; abundance: -; j_gene: TRBJ2-7; v_gene: TRBV28; CDR3aa: CASSHDSSYEQYF; CDR3nt: TGTGCCAGCAGCCACGACAGCTCCTACGAGCAGTACTTC
d_gene: -; abundance: few; j_gene: TRBJ1-3; v_gene: TRBV29-1; CDR3aa: CSVEEGTSGNTIYF; CDR3nt: TGCAGCGTTGAAGAAGGTACCTCTGGAAACACCATATATTTT
d_gene: TRBD2; abundance: few; j_gene: TRBJ2-4; v_gene: TRBV28; CDR3aa: CAGSSGTSLNIQYF; CDR3nt: TGTGCCGGATCTTCCGGGACTAGTTTGAACATTCAGTACTTC
d_gene: TRBD2; abundance: few; j_gene: TRBJ2-1; v_gene: TRBV3-1; CDR3aa: CASSQGIGRAIEYNEQFF; CDR3nt: TGTGCCAGCAGCCAAGGTATCGGGAGGGCCATCGAGTACAATGAGCAGTTCTTC
d_gene: TRBD2; abundance: few; j_gene: TRBJ2-1; v_gene: TRBV7-2; CDR3aa: CASSLASSGASYNEQFF; CDR3nt: TGTGCCAGCAGCTTAGCTTCTAGCGGCGCCTCCTACAATGAGCAGTTCTTC
d_gene: -; abundance: few; j_gene: TRBJ1-2; v_gene: TRBV28; CDR3aa: CASSLISYGYTF; CDR3nt: TGTGCCAGCAGTTTGATTTCTTATGGCTACACCTTC